Presented here are 14 T cell receptor beta chains from one specimen sequenced in a study of CD8 T cells in ankylosing spondylitis. Using its own MiXCR run on the 5' RACE reads, TCRdb lists one record per CDR3 protein. The table has tens of thousands of distinct CDR3 sequences, 6.2% seen once. The sequenced sample consisted of synovial fluid, either unsorted or a sorted T cell fraction (not recorded which). All receptors derive from a male donor with ankylosing spondylitis.

This clonotype appeared many times. Its ends do not fully match the called genes, so a read error is possible. This rearrangement joins TRBV29-1 to TRBJ2-7; possibly TRBD1 or TRBD2 for D (5 bases each). Germline V gene lookup returns CDR1 SQVTM and CDR2 ANQGSEA. The CDR3 has 14 residues. The CDR3 loop is CSVEATGTSYEQYF. The DNA of the CDR3 is TGCAGCGTCGAAGCTACAGGTACTAGCTACGAGCAGTACTTC.

Worth noting for this clonotype: One base away lies a much larger clone, so this may be a sequencing read error. The chain employs TRBV25-1 and TRBJ2-7, with TRBD1 matching 7 bases. CDR1 and CDR2 from the germline V gene are MGHDK and SYGVNS. The CDR3 sequence is 15 residues long. The CDR3 loop is CVSSEWGQSSYEQYF. DNA for the CDR3: TGTGTCAGCAGTGAATGGGGACAGAGCTCCTACGAGCAGTACTTC.

The rearrangement uses TRBV7-3 and TRBJ2-7; D is perhaps TRBD1 or TRBD2 (5 bases each). The V gene's germline CDR1 is SGHTA and CDR2 FQGTGA. V lost 5 bases to trimming and J lost 3 bases, with 11 bases between them. CDR3 size: 13 residues. The CDR3 here is CASSGAGSYEQYF. CDR3 sequence (DNA): TGTGCCAGCAGCGGGGCAGGGAGCTACGAGCAGTACTTC.

The sample holds many counts of this clonotype. The chain links TRBV28 to TRBJ2-3, with 14 bases identical to TRBD2. The CDR3 loop spans 15 amino acids. The germline V gene has CDR1 MDHEN and CDR2 SYDVKM. V shed 6 bases, J shed 6 bases, and the junction held 5 bases outside the gene matches. CDR3 loop: CASSSRTSGRDTQYF. In DNA form, the CDR3 reads TGTGCCAGCAGCTCTAGGACTAGCGGGAGGGATACGCAGTATTTT. Full variable domain (rest looked up from reference TRBV28 and TRBJ2-3): DVKVTQSSRYLVKRTGEKVFLECVQDMDHENMFWYRQDPGLGLRLIYFSYDVKMKEKGDIPEGYSVSREKKERFSLILESASTNQTSMYLCASSSRTSGRDTQYFGPGTRLTVL.

This clonotype was seen repeatedly, ten times or more. The V and J genes are TRBV27 and TRBJ2-7; either TRBD1 or TRBD2 may fit D (5 bases each). Germline V gives CDR1 MNHEY, CDR2 SMNVEV (reference sequence). Trimming pared 2 bases from V and 2 bases from J, leaving 16 bases between. This CDR3 region has 16 residues. The CDR3 sequence: CASSLKAAGRAYEQYF. CDR3 sequence (DNA): TGTGCCAGCAGTTTAAAGGCGGCAGGGCGGGCCTACGAGCAGTACTTC.

This clonotype was detected ten times or more. The chain combines TRBV29-1 with TRBJ2-7; 13 bases are shared with TRBD2. Per germline, CDR1 SQVTM and CDR2 ANQGSEA. V lost 6 bases and J lost 2; bases outside the gene matches: 16. The CDR3 is 18 amino acids. The CDR3 coding sequence is TGCAGCGTAGACCTTCCCGGGACTAGCGGGATGAACCCCTACGAGCAGTACTTC. Protein sequence: CSVDLPGTSGMNPYEQYF.

This clonotype was seen at least ten times. The chain couples TRBV5-6 to TRBJ2-5; weak D call: TRBD2 (6 bases). Trimming took 0 bases from V and 5 from J, leaving 11 bases between them. The CDR3 is 14 residues long. From germline, CDR1 is SGHDT and CDR2 YYEEEE. The CDR3 sequence is CASSLAAGGETQYF. The CDR3 bases are TGTGCCAGCAGCTTGGCCGCCGGGGGTGAGACCCAGTACTTC.

This clonotype has ten or more counts. The J gene is TRBJ2-1, the V gene TRBV4-3, with 9 bases that match TRBD2. V shed 4 bases and J 0 bases; nucleotides not matched to a gene: 13. The CDR3 spans 19 residues. Germline V gene sequence: CDR1 LGHNA, CDR2 YSLEER. The CDR3 DNA sequence: TGCGCCAGCAGCCCCCATACCCCGACTAGCGGTAGCTCCTACAATGAGCAGTTCTTC. Amino acid sequence: CASSPHTPTSGSSYNEQFF.

This clonotype was counted at least ten times. J is TRBJ2-5 and V is TRBV4-3; D is possibly TRBD1 (5 bases). V was clipped by 3 bases and J by 4 bases, with 15 bases between them. CDR3 length equals 15 residues. Germline loops: CDR1 LGHNA, CDR2 YSLEER. The CDR3 loop reads CASSQQGARGETQYF. The DNA of the CDR3 is TGCGCCAGCAGCCAGCAAGGGGCAAGGGGAGAGACCCAGTACTTC.

This clonotype was seen a few times. This chain connects TRBV12-3 or TRBV12-4 to TRBJ1-1, with unresolved D. The CDR3 sequence is 13 residues long. Trimming removed 5 bases at V and 0 bases at J, with 7 bases between. Written as DNA, the CDR3 is TGTGCCAGCAGTGTACCGGTGAACACTGAAGCTTTCTTT. It yields the protein CASSVPVNTEAFF.

This clonotype was counted ten times or more. V usage is TRBV28 and J usage is TRBJ2-7, with D unresolved. The CDR3 contains 15 residues. The V end was cut by 6 bases, the J end by 5 bases, with 20 bases between. In germline, CDR1 is MDHEN, CDR2 SYDVKM. This chain's CDR3 is CASRTNTPALNEQYF. CDR3 DNA sequence: TGTGCCAGCAGGACGAATACACCGGCTCTGAACGAGCAGTACTTC. Full variable domain (rest looked up from reference TRBV28 and TRBJ2-7): DVKVTQSSRYLVKRTGEKVFLECVQDMDHENMFWYRQDPGLGLRLIYFSYDVKMKEKGDIPEGYSVSREKKERFSLILESASTNQTSMYLCASRTNTPALNEQYFGPGTRLTVT.

This sequence joins TRBV4-1 and TRBJ1-1; possible D gene TRBD1, 6 bases. This CDR3 contains 11 residues. Trimming shortened V by 0 bases and J by 10 bases, and 6 bases separated the two germline ends. The germline CDR1 and CDR2 sequences are MGHRA and YSYEKL. This CDR3 is CASSQDRGAFF. DNA of the CDR3: TGCGCCAGCAGCCAAGACAGGGGAGCTTTCTTT.

In its sample, this clonotype was seen many times. This sequence joins TRBV7-2 and TRBJ2-1; D might be TRBD1 (5 bases). From germline, CDR1 is SGHTA and CDR2 FQGNSA. CDR3 size: 14 residues. Trimming pared 2 bases from V and 7 bases from J, leaving 12 bases between. The CDR3 region is CASSLWGAGNEQFF. CDR3 bases: TGTGCCAGCAGCTTATGGGGCGCCGGAAATGAGCAGTTCTTC.

This clonotype was observed many times. This chain links TRBV12-3 or TRBV12-4 with TRBJ1-2; D is uncertain. V was cut by 5 bases and J by 8 bases, with 15 bases left in between. The CDR3 runs 13 residues. CDR3 sequence reads: CASSPGSGWGYTF. CDR3 nucleotides: TGTGCCAGCAGTCCTGGGAGTGGGTGGGGCTACACCTTC.